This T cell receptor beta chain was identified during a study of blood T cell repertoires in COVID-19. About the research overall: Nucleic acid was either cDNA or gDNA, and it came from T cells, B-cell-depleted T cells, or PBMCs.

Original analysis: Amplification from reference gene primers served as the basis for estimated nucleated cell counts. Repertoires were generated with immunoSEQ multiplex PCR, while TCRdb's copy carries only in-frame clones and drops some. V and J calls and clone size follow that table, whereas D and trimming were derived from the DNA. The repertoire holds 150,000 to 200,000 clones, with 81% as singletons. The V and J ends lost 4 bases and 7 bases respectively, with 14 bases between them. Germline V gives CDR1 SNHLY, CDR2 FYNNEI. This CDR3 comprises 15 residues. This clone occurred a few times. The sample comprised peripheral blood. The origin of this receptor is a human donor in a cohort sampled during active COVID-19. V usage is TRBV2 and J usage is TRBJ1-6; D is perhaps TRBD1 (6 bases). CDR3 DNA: TGTGCCAGCAGTGTTACAGGGTATGGGAATTCACCCCTCCACTTT. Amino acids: CASSVTGYGNSPLHF.